A single sample is the source of the 32 T cell receptor beta chains below, sequenced in a study of cytomegalovirus exposure and HLA in healthy donors. Both 60 Vbeta primers and 13 Jbeta primers went into the PCR. Profiling relied on immunoSEQ multiplex PCR, and the TCRdb table lists in-frame clones only, not all of them. In the table there are some 74,000 clones, 66% of which are singletons. Sequenced material: PBMCs. These receptors all stem from a man between 35 and 55 years old in good health and CMV-seropositive.

The rearrangement uses TRBV5-6 and TRBJ2-1; 11 nucleotides match TRBD2. The V segment lost 3 bases and the J segment 4 bases; nucleotides outside the gene matches: 6. Germline CDR1 SGHDT, CDR2 YYEEEE. The CDR3 runs to 16 residues. CDR3: CASSSPGLAVYNEQFF. The CDR3 DNA reads as TGTGCCAGCAGCTCCCCGGGACTAGCGGTTTACAATGAGCAGTTCTTC.

J is TRBJ1-1 and V is TRBV27, with D possibly being TRBD1 (6 bases). This CDR3 has 14 amino acids. V was pared by 3 bases and J by 5 bases, with 13 bases between. The germline V gene encodes CDR1 MNHEY and CDR2 SMNVEV (reference sequence). In nucleotides, the CDR3 is TGTGCCAGCAGTTTTGCGGGGGGCGGAACTGAAGCTTTCTTT. Translated, it gives CASSFAGGGTEAFF.

This rearrangement joins TRBV14 to TRBJ1-2; D may be TRBD1 (6 bases). This CDR3 has 13 amino acids. Germline V CDR1 and CDR2: SGHDN, FVKESK. The V gene lost 2 bases and the J gene lost 7 bases, with 11 bases spanning the gap. DNA of the CDR3: TGTGCCAGCAGCCAATCCCGGACAGCTGGCTACACCTTC. This translates into CASSQSRTAGYTF.

This chain joins TRBV23-1 and TRBJ1-5; 8 nucleotides agree with TRBD1. TRBV23-1 is an ORF, with its function uncertain. This CDR3 region has 16 residues. The V gene end was trimmed by 4 bases and the J gene end by 6 bases; junction bases not matched to a gene: 11. The CDR3 region is CASSRKQGEVGQPQHF. In DNA form, the CDR3 reads TGCGCCAGCAGTCGCAAACAGGGGGAGGTTGGTCAGCCCCAGCATTTT.

The chain joins TRBV6-6 to TRBJ1-5, with 10 bases matching TRBD1. The length of the CDR3 is 14 residues. Per germline, CDR1 MNHNY and CDR2 SVGAGI (reference sequence). The ends lost 8 bases at V and 3 bases at J; junction bases unmatched: 4. The CDR3: CASGTGDFNQPQHF. As DNA, the CDR3 is TGTGCCAGCGGGACAGGGGACTTCAATCAGCCCCAGCATTTT.

As for this clone: Relative to the germline gene, one junction end is altered; a read error may explain this. The V call is TRBV19, the J call TRBJ2-5; 8 bases are a match to TRBD1. The CDR3 is 18 residues long. The germline gives CDR1 LNHDA, CDR2 SQIVND (reference sequence). DNA for the CDR3: TGTGCCAGCAGTATGGGGACAGGAGGTGCGGAGGGTCATCGGACCCAGTACTTC. Residues: CASSMGTGGAEGHRTQYF.

The J gene is TRBJ2-5, the V gene TRBV5-5, with 8 bases lining up with TRBD2. The CDR3 runs to 15 residues. CDR1 and CDR2 from the germline V gene are SGHKS and YYEKEE (reference sequence). Trimming took 5 bases from V and 0 from J; bases not matched to a gene: 6. The CDR3 DNA sequence: TGTGCCAGCAGGCGTAGCGGGACAAACCAAGAGACCCAGTACTTC. Its protein product is CASRRSGTNQETQYF.

This chain links TRBV30 with TRBJ2-7; unclear D gene. Trimming shortened V by 5 bases and J by 3 bases, and 11 bases separated the two germline ends. The CDR3 extends over 12 amino acids. CDR1 and CDR2 (germline): GTSNPN, SVGIG (reference sequence). Written as DNA, the CDR3 is TGTGCCTGGGGTTTCACAGACTACGAGCAGTACTTC. The encoded protein is CAWGFTDYEQYF.

The CDR3 sequence: CASSLSKDRVWNEQFF. CDR3 coding DNA: TGCGCCAGCAGCCTATCTAAGGACAGGGTTTGGAATGAGCAGTTCTTC. The chain is built from TRBV4-1 and TRBJ2-1; TRBD1 agrees at 8 bases. CDR1 MGHRA and CDR2 YSYEKL come from the germline V gene. With V trimmed by 4 bases and J by 7 bases, 12 bases remained unmatched. The length of the CDR3 is 16 residues.

In its sample, this clone was seen once. For the CDR3, the DNA is TGTGCCAGCAGCCAAGGTCGGGGGGGGTTCACAGATACGCAGTATTTT. It encodes CASSQGRGGFTDTQYF. The J gene is TRBJ2-3, the V gene TRBV14, with 8 bases that match TRBD2. V lost 1 base to trimming and J lost 2 bases; unmatched junction nucleotides: 5. The germline gives CDR1 SGHDN, CDR2 FVKESK. The CDR3 loop spans 16 amino acids.

This chain links TRBV25-1 with TRBJ2-5; no clear D. The J call could be wrong; TRBJ2-7 is a better fit for the DNA end. The CDR3 length is 11 residues. The germline gives CDR1 MGHDK, CDR2 SYGVNS. CDR3 region: CASSSLYEQYF. The CDR3 region has the DNA TGTGCCAGCAGTTCCCTCTACGAGCAGTACTTC.

V usage is TRBV7-9 and J usage is TRBJ1-6; D is perhaps TRBD1 (5 bases). V was clipped by 8 bases and J by 10 bases, with 15 bases between them. The germline V gene has CDR1 SEHNR and CDR2 FQNEAQ (reference sequence). The CDR3 consists of 13 residues. In DNA form, the CDR3 reads TGTGCCAGCGGGGGGTGGGATGAATCACCCCTCCACTTT. Amino acids: CASGGWDESPLHF.

The chain recombines TRBV6-1 with TRBJ2-5; D gene unclear. CDR1 and CDR2 (germline): MNHNS, SASEGT. Trimming took 7 bases from V and 0 from J, leaving 12 bases between them. This CDR3 is 14 amino acids long. This CDR3 reads CASMRSMYQETQYF. CDR3 nucleotide sequence: TGTGCCAGCATGAGGTCTATGTACCAAGAGACCCAGTACTTC.

The chain uses TRBV9 and TRBJ2-1; possible D gene TRBD2, 5 bases. V lost 0 bases and J 5 bases, leaving 12 bases between the germline ends. The V gene's germline CDR1 is SGDLS and CDR2 YYNGEE. This CDR3 spans 15 amino acids. The CDR3 here is CASSVVGRGDNEQFF. CDR3 nucleotides: TGTGCCAGCAGCGTAGTGGGGAGAGGCGACAATGAGCAGTTCTTC.

V gene TRBV27 combines with J gene TRBJ1-2; D possibly corresponds to TRBD1 (5 bases). The germline V and J ends were trimmed by 5 bases and 8 bases, with 18 bases remaining between them. The CDR3 has 14 amino acids. CDR1 is MNHEY and CDR2 is SMNVEV in the germline V gene (reference sequence). In nucleotides, the CDR3 is TGTGCCAGCAGTGAATCATGGGGGGTTCAGGGCTACACCTTC. Amino acid sequence: CASSESWGVQGYTF.

This clone was observed once. Here the CDR3 reads CASSRGGTNTEAFF. The CDR3 DNA reads as TGTGCCAGCAGCAGGGGGGGTACGAACACTGAAGCTTTCTTT. The rearrangement uses TRBV9 and TRBJ1-1; D possibly corresponds to TRBD1 (6 bases). The CDR3 covers 14 residues. Germline lookup yields CDR1 SGDLS and CDR2 YYNGEE. Trimming stripped 4 bases from V and 1 base from J, with 11 bases between. The whole variable domain, remainder taken from reference TRBV9 and TRBJ1-1, is DSGVTQTPKHLITATGQRVTLRCSPRSGDLSVYWYQQSLDQGLQFLIQYYNGEERAKGNILERFSAQQFPDLHSELNLSSLELGDSALYFCASSRGGTNTEAFFGQGTRLTVV.

The chain's CDR3 is CASSQGDRVYEQYF. The DNA of the CDR3 is TGCGCCAGCAGCCAAGGAGACAGAGTTTACGAGCAGTACTTC. The chain couples TRBV4-3 to TRBJ2-7; tentatively, D is TRBD1 (5 bases). There are 14 residues in the CDR3. V was trimmed by 1 base and J by 4 bases, leaving 11 bases between them. Germline values: CDR1 LGHNA, CDR2 YSLEER.

The V gene is TRBV2, the J gene TRBJ2-4, with a tentative D call TRBD1 (5 bases). The V gene's germline CDR1 is SNHLY and CDR2 FYNNEI. This CDR3 spans 14 amino acids. V was shortened by 7 bases and J by 1 base, with 11 bases between the two germline ends. The CDR3 nucleotides are TGTGCCAGCACGGACCAGGGCGCCAAAAACATTCAGTACTTC. Its translation is CASTDQGAKNIQYF.

CDR3 DNA: TGTGCCAGCAGCCTAGCGGGGGGATACAATGAGCAGTTCTTC. Protein product: CASSLAGGYNEQFF. V is TRBV4-2 and J is TRBJ2-1; 10 nucleotides match TRBD2. Trimming removed 4 bases from V and 4 bases from J; junction bases left unmatched: 1. The CDR3 is 14 amino acids. Looked up from germline, CDR1 is LGHNA and CDR2 is YNFKEQ.

This clone was picked up a small number of times. The V call is TRBV11-2, the J call TRBJ2-5; 13 bases map to TRBD2. With V trimmed by 4 bases and J by 1 base, 6 bases remained unmatched. CDR1 SGHAT and CDR2 FQNNGV come from the germline V gene. The CDR3 has 17 residues. CDR3 DNA sequence: TGTGCCAGCAGCTCCGGCGGGACTAGCGGGGTCCAAGAGACCCAGTACTTC. Translating gives CASSSGGTSGVQETQYF.

The chain combines TRBV2 with TRBJ2-5; D remains unclear. Trimming stripped 3 bases from V and 0 bases from J, with 8 bases between. The CDR3 consists of 14 residues. Germline assignment: CDR1 SNHLY and CDR2 FYNNEI. The CDR3 coding sequence is TGTGCCAGCAGTGAGAAACAGTACCAAGAGACCCAGTACTTC. Its protein product is CASSEKQYQETQYF.

This clone is a singleton in its sample. This chain joins TRBV5-1 and TRBJ1-1; D remains ambiguous. Per the germline V gene, CDR1 is SGHRS and CDR2 is YFSETQ. The CDR3 covers 12 residues. V shed 0 bases and J shed 14 bases, with 14 bases lying between them. CDR3 sequence: CASSLVAETKFF. Written as DNA, the CDR3 is TGCGCCAGCAGCTTGGTCGCGGAAACGAAGTTCTTT.

This clone was recorded a few times. The chain couples TRBV9 to TRBJ2-3; 13 bases map to TRBD2. CDR1 is SGDLS, CDR2 YYNGEE, per germline. The length of the CDR3 is 18 residues. J gave up 2 bases and V 0 bases, and 6 bases lay outside the gene matches. The CDR3 reads CASSVAPTSGGVTDTQYF. The CDR3 DNA follows: TGTGCCAGCAGCGTAGCCCCAACTAGCGGGGGGGTCACAGATACGCAGTATTTT. Filled out from reference TRBV9 and TRBJ2-3, the complete variable domain reads DSGVTQTPKHLITATGQRVTLRCSPRSGDLSVYWYQQSLDQGLQFLIQYYNGEERAKGNILERFSAQQFPDLHSELNLSSLELGDSALYFCASSVAPTSGGVTDTQYFGPGTRLTVL.

The rearrangement uses TRBV14 and TRBJ1-4; 8 positions agree with TRBD1. This CDR3 has 15 amino acids. Germline CDR1 and CDR2: SGHDN and FVKESK. V was pared by 4 bases and J by 3 bases, with 4 bases of the junction left unmatched. CDR3 loop: CASSRGQGANEKLFF. The CDR3 DNA is TGTGCCAGCAGCCGCGGACAGGGTGCTAATGAAAAACTGTTTTTT.

This clone was counted a single time. The genes are TRBV9 and TRBJ1-5; TRBD1 matches 7 bases. J was trimmed by 7 bases and V by 3 bases; bases with no gene match: 10. The CDR3 sequence is 15 residues long. The germline CDR1 and CDR2 sequences are SGDLS and YYNGEE. CDR3 in amino acids: CASSETGWNNQPQHF. The CDR3 DNA reads TGTGCCAGCAGCGAGACAGGGTGGAACAACCAGCCCCAGCATTTT.

CDR3 residues: CASSLSERGAYETQYF. The CDR3 DNA reads TGCGCCAGCAGCTTGAGTGAGCGGGGGGCCTATGAGACCCAGTACTTC. The chain is built from TRBV5-1 and TRBJ2-5, with 9 bases fitting TRBD2. The CDR3 is 16 amino acids. Germline V gene data show CDR1 as SGHRS and CDR2 as YFSETQ. J gave up 5 bases and V 1 base, and 9 bases lay outside the gene matches.

V is TRBV6-1 and J is TRBJ2-3, with 11 positions matching TRBD2. CDR3 length: 16 amino acids. Germline values: CDR1 MNHNS, CDR2 SASEGT. The V gene end was trimmed by 4 bases and the J gene end by 1 base; junction bases not matched to a gene: 4. Here the CDR3 reads CASSALGLAGTDTQYF. CDR3 DNA: TGTGCCAGCAGTGCCCTGGGACTAGCGGGCACAGATACGCAGTATTTT.

The chain joins TRBV2 to TRBJ1-3; no firm D call. V dropped 5 bases and J dropped 12 bases, with 11 bases sitting between them. CDR1 and CDR2 from the germline V gene are SNHLY and FYNNEI. The CDR3 is made up of 11 amino acids. This chain's CDR3 is CASSLLTSIYF. The CDR3 DNA reads TGTGCCAGCAGTCTTCTTACAAGCATATATTTT.

The table lists this clone with a few counts. This sequence joins TRBV6-5 and TRBJ1-5, with TRBD1 matching over 7 bases. CDR3 size: 16 residues. The ends lost 2 bases at V and 4 bases at J; junction bases unmatched: 8. The germline V gene encodes CDR1 MNHEY and CDR2 SVGAGI. Here the CDR3 DNA reads TGTGCCAGCAGTTACACGGGAGACAGGGTGAATCAGCCCCAGCATTTT. This encodes CASSYTGDRVNQPQHF.

V usage is TRBV5-5 and J usage is TRBJ1-4; 12 bases align to TRBD1. This CDR3 contains 16 residues. Looked up from germline, CDR1 is SGHKS and CDR2 is YYEKEE (reference sequence). The J segment lost 3 bases and the V segment lost 6 bases, leaving 6 bases of the junction unmatched. The CDR3 loop is CASIPGQGASNEKLFF. CDR3 DNA: TGTGCCAGCATCCCGGGACAGGGGGCCTCTAATGAAAAACTGTTTTTT.

This chain joins TRBV7-9 and TRBJ2-3; perhaps TRBD2 as D (5 bases). The V gene's germline CDR1 is SEHNR and CDR2 FQNEAQ (reference sequence). Trimming removed 7 bases at V and 2 bases at J, with 10 bases between. The length of the CDR3 is 13 residues. This CDR3 is CASTETNTDTQYF. The CDR3 DNA follows: TGTGCCAGCACCGAGACTAACACAGATACGCAGTATTTT.

This clone was picked up a small number of times. The chain is built from TRBV7-9 and TRBJ1-6; D remains unclear. There are 13 residues in the CDR3. Per the germline V gene, CDR1 is SEHNR and CDR2 is FQNEAQ (reference sequence). Trimming left V 5 bases short and J 7 bases short, with 9 bases between. The CDR3 region has the DNA TGTGCCAGCAGCCTAACTGAGAATTCACCCCTCCACTTT. It is translated as CASSLTENSPLHF.